A single sample is the source of the 28 T cell receptor beta chains below, sequenced in a study of cytomegalovirus exposure and HLA in healthy donors. Primers for the PCR totalled 60 Vbeta and 13 Jbeta. TCRdb keeps only in-frame clones here, not all; method: immunoSEQ multiplex PCR. The table includes approximately 140,000 clones, roughly four fifths detected once. Sequencing was done on a sample of PBMCs. The origin of the receptors is a woman aged 40-49 years in good health and CMV-seropositive.

V and J are TRBV11-1 and TRBJ2-1; 9 positions match TRBD2. V was pared by 3 bases and J by 4 bases, with 10 bases of the junction left unmatched. CDR1 and CDR2 (germline): SGHAT, FQDESV (reference sequence). The CDR3 is 17 residues long. DNA of the CDR3: TGTGCCAGCAGCTTCCCCCAGGGCGGGGGGGTGTACAATGAGCAGTTCTTC. It specifies CASSFPQGGGVYNEQFF.

The rearrangement joins TRBV19 to TRBJ1-1; D gene ambiguous. This CDR3 is built from 13 residues. Between the trimmed V and J ends, which lost 8 bases and 1 base, there was a span of 11 bases. Germline-derived CDR1 and CDR2 are LNHDA and SQIVND (reference sequence). This CDR3 is CASAANSNTEAFF. As DNA, the CDR3 is TGTGCCAGTGCGGCAAATTCGAACACTGAAGCTTTCTTT.

V is TRBV4-3 and J is TRBJ2-2; D might be TRBD1 (6 bases). The CDR3 sequence is 14 residues long. Trimming cost V 3 bases and J 5 bases, with 10 bases left between them. Looked up from germline, CDR1 is LGHNA and CDR2 is YSLEER. The CDR3 reads CASSHGTGTGELFF. DNA for the CDR3: TGCGCCAGCAGCCATGGCACAGGGACCGGGGAGCTGTTTTTT.

This clone was seen a few times. The chain is built from TRBV5-1 and TRBJ2-7; 7 bases agree with TRBD1. From germline, CDR1 is SGHRS and CDR2 YFSETQ. The CDR3 length is 12 residues. The ends lost 7 bases at V and 6 bases at J; junction bases unmatched: 7. CDR3 nucleotide sequence: TGCGCCAGCCGGAGAGGGGGCGGCGAGCAGTACTTC. Its protein product is CASRRGGGEQYF. The whole variable domain, remainder taken from reference TRBV5-1 and TRBJ2-7, is KAGVTQTPRYLIKTRGQQVTLSCSPISGHRSVSWYQQTPGQGLQFLFEYFSETQRNKGNFPGRFSGRQFSNSRSEMNVSTLELGDSALYLCASRRGGGEQYFGPGTRLTVT.

This sequence joins TRBV9 and TRBJ2-2; TRBD2 aligns across 12 bases. The V gene's germline CDR1 is SGDLS and CDR2 YYNGEE. V was clipped by 4 bases and J by 5 bases; unmatched bases: 9. There are 17 residues in the CDR3. This chain's CDR3 is CASSRGTSGLSTGELFF. Written as DNA, the CDR3 is TGTGCCAGCAGCCGTGGGACTAGCGGGTTAAGTACCGGGGAGCTGTTTTTT.

This clone has a handful of counts. The rearrangement links TRBV5-6 to TRBJ1-2; 10 nucleotides line up with TRBD1. The CDR3 contains 15 residues. The V and J ends lost 4 bases and 8 bases, in that order; junction bases with no gene match: 11. Germline assignment: CDR1 SGHDT and CDR2 YYEEEE. CDR3 protein: CASSIAPGTGEGYTF. The CDR3, as DNA: TGTGCCAGCAGCATAGCCCCCGGGACAGGGGAAGGCTACACCTTC.

This clone was counted only a few times. The J gene is TRBJ1-3, the V gene TRBV7-2; D may be TRBD1 (6 bases). Per germline, CDR1 SGHTA and CDR2 FQGNSA. This CDR3 comprises 13 residues. V was cut by 0 bases and J by 8 bases, with 8 bases left in between. CDR3 sequence: CASSLARGHTIYF. In nucleotides, the CDR3 is TGTGCCAGCAGCTTAGCCAGGGGCCACACCATATATTTT.

This clone came up a few times. At one end, the junction sequence differs from germline, possibly due to a read error. The genes are TRBV20-1 and TRBJ1-4; 9 positions agree with TRBD1. The CDR3 is made up of 11 amino acids. CDR1 and CDR2 from the germline V gene are DFQATT and SNEGSKA (reference sequence). The CDR3, as DNA: TGCAGTGCTAGTACGGACAGGGGACGGAGTTTT. Its translation is CSASTDRGRSF.

This rearrangement joins TRBV5-1 to TRBJ2-7, with D maybe TRBD2 (5 bases). CDR1 and CDR2 from the germline V gene are SGHRS and YFSETQ. Between the trimmed V and J ends, which lost 4 bases and 7 bases, there was a span of 12 bases. The CDR3 length is 12 residues. CDR3 bases: TGCGCCAGCAGCCCTGACCGGGGAGAGCAGTACTTC. Translating it yields CASSPDRGEQYF.

This sequence joins TRBV5-4 and TRBJ2-5; possible D gene TRBD1, 6 bases. The CDR3 length is 14 residues. Germline V gene sequence: CDR1 SGHNT, CDR2 YYREEE (reference sequence). Trimming stripped 4 bases from V and 5 bases from J, with 15 bases between. The CDR3 DNA reads as TGTGCCAGCAGCCATGGAGAGGGGGTCGAGACCCAGTACTTC. Its protein is CASSHGEGVETQYF.

This clone was seen a handful of times. The gene calls are TRBV10-3 and TRBJ1-2; D gene ambiguous. Germline V lookup: CDR1 ENHRY, CDR2 SYGVKD. V lost 0 bases and J 3 bases, leaving 11 bases between the germline ends. CDR3 size: 15 residues. The CDR3 protein is CAISESEFVDYGYTF. CDR3 coding DNA: TGTGCCATCAGTGAGTCGGAGTTTGTTGACTATGGCTACACCTTC.

This clone came up a few times. The chain carries TRBV7-2 and TRBJ2-6; D is undetermined. The CDR3 runs to 15 residues. Per the germline V gene, CDR1 is SGHTA and CDR2 is FQGNSA. V was clipped by 5 bases and J by 0 bases, with 8 bases between them. The CDR3 DNA reads TGTGCCAGCAGCCTTGACACCTCTGGGGCCAACGTCCTGACTTTC. Amino acid sequence: CASSLDTSGANVLTF.

The rearrangement uses TRBV14 and TRBJ2-1, with 8 bases that match TRBD1. Germline lookup yields CDR1 SGHDN and CDR2 FVKESK. The CDR3 runs to 17 residues. Germline trimming cut 4 bases from V and 0 bases from J; bases unmatched to any gene: 8. The CDR3 reads CASSPGQGIFSYNEQFF. The DNA of the CDR3 is TGTGCCAGCAGCCCCGGACAGGGCATATTCTCCTACAATGAGCAGTTCTTC.

CDR3 bases: TGCGCCAGCAGCCGGGACTTCAACACTGAAGCTTTCTTT. Amino acid sequence: CASSRDFNTEAFF. This sequence joins TRBV10-2 and TRBJ1-1; possibly TRBD1 for D (5 bases). Germline values: CDR1 WSHSY, CDR2 SAAADI. With 6 bases removed from V and 2 bases from J, the gap between germline ends came to 10 bases. The CDR3 has 13 amino acids.

This chain joins TRBV15 and TRBJ2-7, with D possibly matching TRBD1 (6 bases). The CDR3 loop spans 15 amino acids. Trimming pared 3 bases from V and 1 base from J, leaving 13 bases between. CDR1 is LNHNV, CDR2 YYDKDF, per germline (reference sequence). The DNA of the CDR3 is TGTGCCACCAGCAGTTCGGGACACGGTTCCTACGAGCAGTACTTC. This translates into CATSSSGHGSYEQYF.

The rearrangement uses TRBV27 and TRBJ2-7; 8 bases line up with TRBD1. V was pared by 0 bases and J by 4 bases, with 8 bases of the junction left unmatched. CDR1 is MNHEY and CDR2 is SMNVEV in the germline V gene (reference sequence). There are 16 residues in the CDR3. The CDR3 nucleotides read TGTGCCAGCAGTTTATCGGGGGCAGGGGGCGAGTACGAGCAGTACTTC. This encodes CASSLSGAGGEYEQYF.

CDR3 amino acids: CASSSRQRAAEKLFF. Here the CDR3 DNA reads TGTGCCAGCAGTTCCCGACAGCGGGCTGCTGAAAAACTGTTTTTT. V gene TRBV6-5 combines with J gene TRBJ1-4, with TRBD1 as a possible D gene (5 bases). Trimming shortened V by 4 bases and J by 7 bases, and 16 bases separated the two germline ends. From germline, CDR1 is MNHEY and CDR2 SVGAGI. The CDR3 covers 15 residues.

The chain recombines TRBV5-6 with TRBJ2-3, with D perhaps matching TRBD1 (6 bases). The germline CDR1 and CDR2 sequences are SGHDT and YYEEEE. The CDR3 sequence is 15 residues long. V lost 2 bases to trimming and J lost 0 bases, with 10 bases between them. The CDR3 reads CASSLQGASTDTQYF. Written as DNA, the CDR3 is TGTGCCAGCAGCTTACAGGGCGCTAGCACAGATACGCAGTATTTT.

The chain links TRBV6-1 to TRBJ2-5; TRBD1 matches 8 bases. The CDR3 runs 14 residues. CDR1 is MNHNS, CDR2 SASEGT, per germline. V dropped 11 bases and J dropped 2; count of bases not matched to a gene: 10. CDR3 protein: CACNVGTGQETQYF. In DNA form, the CDR3 reads TGTGCCTGCAATGTAGGGACAGGTCAAGAGACCCAGTACTTC.

This clone was seen more than once but under ten times. V usage is TRBV5-8 and J usage is TRBJ2-7; tentatively, D is TRBD1 (6 bases). This CDR3 comprises 15 residues. Trimming took 6 bases from V and 4 from J, leaving 20 bases between them. Germline CDR1 reads SGHTS; CDR2 reads YDEGEE. In DNA, the CDR3 is TGTGCCAGCACCAAATCGGACAGTCGACTTTACGAGCAGTACTTC. The encoded protein is CASTKSDSRLYEQYF.

The CDR3 loop reads CASSLARGRGTEAFF. CDR3 DNA: TGTGCCAGCAGCTTAGCGAGGGGGCGCGGTACTGAAGCTTTCTTT. This rearrangement joins TRBV7-9 to TRBJ1-1, with 7 bases aligning to TRBD1. From germline, CDR1 is SEHNR and CDR2 FQNEAQ (reference sequence). Trimming took 0 bases from V and 5 from J; bases not matched to a gene: 6. The CDR3 consists of 15 residues.

This rearrangement joins TRBV5-1 to TRBJ2-2, with D hard to call. Per the germline V gene, CDR1 is SGHRS and CDR2 is YFSETQ. The CDR3 loop spans 15 amino acids. The V and J ends lost 0 bases and 4 bases respectively, with 10 bases between them. The CDR3 bases are TGCGCCAGCAGCTTGGGAGGCTCTAGCACCGGGGAGCTGTTTTTT. As protein: CASSLGGSSTGELFF. Based on the CDR3 plus reference TRBV5-1 and TRBJ2-2, the full variable domain is KAGVTQTPRYLIKTRGQQVTLSCSPISGHRSVSWYQQTPGQGLQFLFEYFSETQRNKGNFPGRFSGRQFSNSRSEMNVSTLELGDSALYLCASSLGGSSTGELFFGEGSRLTVL.

The chain has TRBV6-1 and TRBJ2-1; D may be TRBD2 (5 bases). V lost 2 bases and J 6 bases, leaving 17 bases between the germline ends. The germline CDR1 and CDR2 sequences are MNHNS and SASEGT. This CDR3 has 16 residues. This chain's CDR3 is CASSELDSSPGNEQFF. The CDR3 DNA follows: TGTGCCAGCAGTGAACTGGACTCTTCTCCGGGCAATGAGCAGTTCTTC.

V usage is TRBV29-1 and J usage is TRBJ2-1; 8 nucleotides line up with TRBD2. The trim removed 6 bases at V and 10 bases at J, leaving 14 bases unmatched. Germline CDR1 reads SQVTM; CDR2 reads ANQGSEA. The CDR3 extends over 14 amino acids. CDR3 DNA sequence: TGCAGCGTCGGGGGGGGGAGCGGCGACGTAGAGCAGTTCTTC. Translating it yields CSVGGGSGDVEQFF.

The chain is built from TRBV7-3 and TRBJ2-5, with 7 bases aligning to TRBD2. V was clipped by 2 bases and J by 5 bases; unmatched bases: 8. The germline CDR1 and CDR2 sequences are SGHTA and FQGTGA. This CDR3 spans 15 amino acids. The CDR3 region has the DNA TGTGCCAGCAGCTTATACCCCCACGGGGGGGAGACCCAGTACTTC. Translation gives CASSLYPHGGETQYF.

The genes are TRBV9 and TRBJ1-2, with TRBD1 matching 11 bases. This CDR3 has 15 amino acids. The V gene end was trimmed by 4 bases and the J gene end by 6 bases; junction bases not matched to a gene: 8. Germline CDR1 and CDR2: SGDLS and YYNGEE. CDR3 in DNA: TGTGCCAGCAGCCCCTGGACAGGGGGCGATGATGGCTACACCTTC. Translation gives CASSPWTGGDDGYTF.

V is TRBV7-9 and J is TRBJ2-3; weak D call: TRBD1 (6 bases). This CDR3 has 15 residues. Germline CDR1 and CDR2: SEHNR and FQNEAQ (reference sequence). V lost 1 base and J lost 0, with 8 bases in between. CDR3 in amino acids: CASSLGDTSTDTQYF. As DNA, the CDR3 is TGTGCCAGCAGCTTAGGGGACACCAGCACAGATACGCAGTATTTT.

V usage is TRBV4-2 and J usage is TRBJ1-2; D is unresolved. The ends were cut back, 0 bases at V and 0 bases at J, with 11 bases in the middle. Germline values: CDR1 LGHNA, CDR2 YNFKEQ. The CDR3 covers 16 residues. CDR3 sequence: CASSQDSQDSNYGYTF. CDR3 DNA sequence: TGTGCCAGCAGCCAAGACAGTCAAGACTCTAACTATGGCTACACCTTC.